A selection of T cell receptor beta chains follows, all from one sample in a study of T cells expressing NK-cell markers. From its re-call of the 5' RACE reads, TCRdb lists each CDR3 protein once, without DNA. This sample's table reports approximately 440,000 distinct CDR3 sequences. The source material was blood T cells: a sorted CD56 or NKG2C T cell subset, CD4+ or CD8+ T cells, or bulk PBMC T cells (not recorded which). Receptor source: a woman in her fifties or sixties in good health. The CDR3 runs from the conserved cysteine through the conserved F or W. Each record gives: J gene, V gene, CDR3 protein.

TRBJ2-1	TRBV24-1	CATSETVSSEQFF
TRBJ2-4	TRBV14	CASSQDTRNIQYF
TRBJ2-1	TRBV20-1	CSATALVAGLRNEQFF
TRBJ2-5	TRBV4-1	CASSQSSGALKETQYF
TRBJ2-2	TRBV14	CASSQGIRANTGELFF
TRBJ1-1	TRBV6-6	CASSSGGARFQDTEAFF
TRBJ2-1	TRBV4-1	CASGGDALAGVNEQFF
TRBJ2-3	TRBV29-1	CSVCEWTDSGSDTQYF
TRBJ2-3	TRBV5-8	CASSFRFTDTQYF
TRBJ2-7	TRBV5-1	CASSLGLADIAYEQYF